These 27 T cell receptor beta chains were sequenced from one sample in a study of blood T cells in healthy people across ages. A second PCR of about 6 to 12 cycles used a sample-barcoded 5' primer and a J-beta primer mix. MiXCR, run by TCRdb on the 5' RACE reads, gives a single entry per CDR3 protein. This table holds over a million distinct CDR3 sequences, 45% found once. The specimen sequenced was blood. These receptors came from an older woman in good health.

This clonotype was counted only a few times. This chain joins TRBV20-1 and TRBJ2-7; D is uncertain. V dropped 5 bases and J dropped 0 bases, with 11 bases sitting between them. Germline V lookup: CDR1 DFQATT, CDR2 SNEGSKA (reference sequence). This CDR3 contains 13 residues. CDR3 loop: CSAYDPLSYEQYF. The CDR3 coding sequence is TGCAGTGCTTATGACCCACTCTCCTACGAGCAGTACTTC.

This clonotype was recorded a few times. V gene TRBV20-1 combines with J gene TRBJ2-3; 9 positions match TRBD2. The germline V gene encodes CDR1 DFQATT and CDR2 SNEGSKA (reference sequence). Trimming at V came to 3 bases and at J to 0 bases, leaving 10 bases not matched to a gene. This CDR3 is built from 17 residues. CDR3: CSASTLTSGLSTDTQYF. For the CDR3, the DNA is TGCAGTGCTAGTACCCTGACTAGCGGCCTTAGCACAGATACGCAGTATTTT.

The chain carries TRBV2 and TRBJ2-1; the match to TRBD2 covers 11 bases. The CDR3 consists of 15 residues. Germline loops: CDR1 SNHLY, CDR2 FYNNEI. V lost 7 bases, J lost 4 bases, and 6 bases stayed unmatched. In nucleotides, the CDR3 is TGTGCCAGCATTGGCTTAGCGGGAGGGTACAATGAGCAGTTCTTC. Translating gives CASIGLAGGYNEQFF.

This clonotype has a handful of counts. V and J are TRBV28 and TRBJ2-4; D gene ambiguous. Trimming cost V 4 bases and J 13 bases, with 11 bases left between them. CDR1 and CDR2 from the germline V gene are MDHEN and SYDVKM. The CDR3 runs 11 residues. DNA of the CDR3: TGTGCCAGCAGTTCAGGAACTACCCAGTACTTC. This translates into CASSSGTTQYF.

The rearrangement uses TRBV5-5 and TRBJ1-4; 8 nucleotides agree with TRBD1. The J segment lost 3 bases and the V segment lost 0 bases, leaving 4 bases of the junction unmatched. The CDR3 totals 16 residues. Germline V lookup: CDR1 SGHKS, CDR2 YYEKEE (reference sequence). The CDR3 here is CASSLGGQVSNEKLFF. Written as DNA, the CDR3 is TGTGCCAGCAGCTTGGGGGGACAGGTCTCTAATGAAAAACTGTTTTTT.

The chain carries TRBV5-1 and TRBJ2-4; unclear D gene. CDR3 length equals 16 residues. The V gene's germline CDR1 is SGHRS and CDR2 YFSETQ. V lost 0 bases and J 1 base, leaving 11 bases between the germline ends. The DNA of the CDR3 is TGCGCCAGCAGCTTGGCCTCTCAGTTGGCCAAAAACATTCAGTACTTC. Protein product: CASSLASQLAKNIQYF.

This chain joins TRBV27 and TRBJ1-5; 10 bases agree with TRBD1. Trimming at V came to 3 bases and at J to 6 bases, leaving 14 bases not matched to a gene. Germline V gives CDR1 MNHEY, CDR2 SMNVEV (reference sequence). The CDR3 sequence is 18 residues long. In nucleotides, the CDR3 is TGTGCCAGCAGTTTTTCCCCCCCCGGACAGGGGGACCCTCAGCCCCAGCATTTT. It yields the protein CASSFSPPGQGDPQPQHF.

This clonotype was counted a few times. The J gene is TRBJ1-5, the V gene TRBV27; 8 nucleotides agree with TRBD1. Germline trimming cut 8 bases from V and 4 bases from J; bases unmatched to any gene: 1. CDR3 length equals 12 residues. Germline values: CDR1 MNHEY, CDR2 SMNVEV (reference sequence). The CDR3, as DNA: TGTGCCAGCCGGACAGGGAATCAGCCCCAGCATTTT. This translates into CASRTGNQPQHF.

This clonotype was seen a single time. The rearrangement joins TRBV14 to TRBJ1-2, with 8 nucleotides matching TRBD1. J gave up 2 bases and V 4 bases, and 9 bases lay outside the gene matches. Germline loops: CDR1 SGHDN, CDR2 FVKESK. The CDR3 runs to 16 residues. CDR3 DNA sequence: TGTGCCAGCAGCCCTAAGACAGGGGACCCCAACTATGGCTACACCTTC. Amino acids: CASSPKTGDPNYGYTF.

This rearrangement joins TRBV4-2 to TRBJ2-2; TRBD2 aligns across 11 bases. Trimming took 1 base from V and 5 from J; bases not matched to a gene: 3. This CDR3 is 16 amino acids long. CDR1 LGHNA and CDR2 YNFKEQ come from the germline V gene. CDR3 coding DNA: TGTGCCAGCAGCCAAGGACTAGCGGGACAAACCGGGGAGCTGTTTTTT. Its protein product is CASSQGLAGQTGELFF.

The CDR3 DNA sequence: TGTGCCAGCAGTCGAGGCTTAGGGGATTCACCCCTCCACTTT. Translated: CASSRGLGDSPLHF. This sequence joins TRBV6-2 or TRBV6-3 and TRBJ1-6; a possible D gene is TRBD1 (5 bases). V lost 5 bases and J lost 8, with 13 bases in between. The CDR3 spans 14 residues. The germline V gene encodes CDR1 MNHEY and CDR2 SVGEGT.

This CDR3 reads CASSPTRGIQETQYF. DNA of the CDR3: TGTGCCAGCAGCCCGACTAGGGGTATCCAAGAGACCCAGTACTTC. The chain carries TRBV5-4 and TRBJ2-5, with a weak D call TRBD2 (6 bases). V gave up 4 bases and J gave up 1 base, with 14 bases separating them. CDR1 is SGHNT, CDR2 YYREEE, per germline (reference sequence). This CDR3 is 15 amino acids long. The full variable domain, in which reference TRBV5-4 and TRBJ2-5 provide the parts outside the CDR3, is ETGVTQSPTHLIKTRGQQVTLRCSSQSGHNTVSWYQQALGQGPQFIFQYYREEENGRGNFPPRFSGLQFPNYSSELNVNALELDDSALYLCASSPTRGIQETQYFGPGTRLLVL.

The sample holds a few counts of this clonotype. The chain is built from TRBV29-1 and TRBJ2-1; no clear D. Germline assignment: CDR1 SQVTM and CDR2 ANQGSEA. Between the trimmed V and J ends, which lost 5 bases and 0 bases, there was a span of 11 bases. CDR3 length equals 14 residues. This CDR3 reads CSVFSESSYNEQFF. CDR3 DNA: TGCAGCGTTTTTAGTGAGAGCTCCTACAATGAGCAGTTCTTC.

CDR3 in amino acids: CASSQAGEFGGYTF. CDR3 sequence (DNA): TGTGCCAGCAGCCAAGCTGGGGAATTTGGTGGCTACACCTTC. The chain recombines TRBV5-4 with TRBJ1-2; D call uncertain. V lost 4 bases to trimming and J lost 7 bases, with 17 bases between them. Germline lookup yields CDR1 SGHNT and CDR2 YYREEE (reference sequence). This CDR3 region has 14 residues.

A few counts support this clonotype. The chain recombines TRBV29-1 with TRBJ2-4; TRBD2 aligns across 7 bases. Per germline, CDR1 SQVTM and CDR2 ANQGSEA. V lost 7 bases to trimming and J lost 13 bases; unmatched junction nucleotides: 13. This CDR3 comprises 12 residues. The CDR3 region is CSGGTGGLEQYF. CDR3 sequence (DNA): TGCAGCGGTGGGACGGGGGGTTTAGAGCAGTACTTC.

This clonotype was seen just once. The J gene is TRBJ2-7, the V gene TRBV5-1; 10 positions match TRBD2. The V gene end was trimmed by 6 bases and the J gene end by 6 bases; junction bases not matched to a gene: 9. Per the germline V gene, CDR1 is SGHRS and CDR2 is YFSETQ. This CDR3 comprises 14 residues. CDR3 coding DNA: TGCGCCAGCAATTTGGCTAGCGGGAGTCTCGAGCAGTACTTC. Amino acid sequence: CASNLASGSLEQYF.

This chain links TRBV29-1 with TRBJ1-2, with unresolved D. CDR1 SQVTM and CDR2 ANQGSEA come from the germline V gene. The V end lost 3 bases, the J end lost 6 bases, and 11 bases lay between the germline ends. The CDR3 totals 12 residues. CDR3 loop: CSVDGVNHGYTF. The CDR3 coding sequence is TGCAGCGTTGACGGCGTAAACCATGGCTACACCTTC.

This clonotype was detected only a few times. CDR3 sequence reads: CSARVSGQEAKTQYF. CDR3 in DNA: TGCAGTGCTAGAGTCTCGGGACAGGAGGCTAAGACCCAGTACTTC. The V gene is TRBV20-1, the J gene TRBJ2-5, with TRBD1 identical over 8 bases. The CDR3 runs to 15 residues. Trimming removed 1 base from V and 6 bases from J; junction bases left unmatched: 10. The germline CDR1 and CDR2 sequences are DFQATT and SNEGSKA (reference sequence).

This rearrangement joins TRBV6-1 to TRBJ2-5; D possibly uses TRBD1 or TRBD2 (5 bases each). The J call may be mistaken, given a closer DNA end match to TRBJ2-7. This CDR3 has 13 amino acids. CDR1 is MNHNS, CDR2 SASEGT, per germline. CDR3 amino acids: CASSAFQGAEQYF. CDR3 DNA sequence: TGTGCCAGCAGTGCTTTCCAGGGAGCCGAGCAGTACTTC.

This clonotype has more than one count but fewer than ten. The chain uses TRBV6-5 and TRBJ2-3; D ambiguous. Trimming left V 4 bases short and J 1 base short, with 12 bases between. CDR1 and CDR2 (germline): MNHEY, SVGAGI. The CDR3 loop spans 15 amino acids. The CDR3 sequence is CASSSPPGRTDTQYF. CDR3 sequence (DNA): TGTGCCAGCAGTTCACCACCCGGGCGCACAGATACGCAGTATTTT.

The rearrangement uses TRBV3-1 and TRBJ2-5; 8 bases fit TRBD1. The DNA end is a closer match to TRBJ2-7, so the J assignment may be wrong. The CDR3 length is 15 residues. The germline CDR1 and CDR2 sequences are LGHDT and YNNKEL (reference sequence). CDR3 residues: CASSPMTGARDEQYF. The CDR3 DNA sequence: TGTGCCAGCAGCCCCATGACAGGGGCCAGGGACGAGCAGTACTTC.

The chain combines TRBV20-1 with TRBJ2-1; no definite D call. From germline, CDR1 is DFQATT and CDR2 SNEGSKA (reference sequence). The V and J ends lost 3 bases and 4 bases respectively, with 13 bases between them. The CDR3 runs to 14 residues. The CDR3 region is CSASGGFGYNEQFF. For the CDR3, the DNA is TGCAGTGCTAGCGGTGGATTCGGGTACAATGAGCAGTTCTTC.

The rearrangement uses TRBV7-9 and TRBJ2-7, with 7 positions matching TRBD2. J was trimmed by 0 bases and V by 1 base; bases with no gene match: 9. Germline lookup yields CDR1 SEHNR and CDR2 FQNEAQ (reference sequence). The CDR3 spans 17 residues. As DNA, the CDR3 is TGTGCCAGCAGCTTAGGGCGCCCTAGCGGCTACTCCTACGAGCAGTACTTC. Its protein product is CASSLGRPSGYSYEQYF.

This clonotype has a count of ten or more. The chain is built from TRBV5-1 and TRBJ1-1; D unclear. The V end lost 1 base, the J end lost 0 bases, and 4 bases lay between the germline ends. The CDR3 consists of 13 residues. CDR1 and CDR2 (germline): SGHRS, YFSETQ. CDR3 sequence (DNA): TGCGCCAGCAGCTTGAGTATGAACACTGAAGCTTTCTTT. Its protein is CASSLSMNTEAFF.

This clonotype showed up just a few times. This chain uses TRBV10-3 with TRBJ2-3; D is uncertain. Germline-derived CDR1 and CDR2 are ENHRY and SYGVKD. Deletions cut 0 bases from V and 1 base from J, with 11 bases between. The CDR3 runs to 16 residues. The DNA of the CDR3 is TGTGCCATCAGTGAGTCCGGCGGAGTGGGCACAGATACGCAGTATTTT. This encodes CAISESGGVGTDTQYF.

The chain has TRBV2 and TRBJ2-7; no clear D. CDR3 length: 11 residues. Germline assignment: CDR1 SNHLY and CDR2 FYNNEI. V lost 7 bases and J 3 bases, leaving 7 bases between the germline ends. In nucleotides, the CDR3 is TGTGCCAGCATCTCGGTCTACGAGCAGTACTTC. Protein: CASISVYEQYF.

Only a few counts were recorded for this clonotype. The CDR3 is CASSEASGHYNEQFF. The CDR3 coding sequence is TGTGCCAGCAGTGAAGCTAGCGGTCATTACAATGAGCAGTTCTTC. The chain couples TRBV6-1 to TRBJ2-1, with D maybe TRBD2 (6 bases). Germline-derived CDR1 and CDR2 are MNHNS and SASEGT. The CDR3 is made up of 15 amino acids. V was cut by 0 bases and J by 4 bases, with 10 bases left in between.